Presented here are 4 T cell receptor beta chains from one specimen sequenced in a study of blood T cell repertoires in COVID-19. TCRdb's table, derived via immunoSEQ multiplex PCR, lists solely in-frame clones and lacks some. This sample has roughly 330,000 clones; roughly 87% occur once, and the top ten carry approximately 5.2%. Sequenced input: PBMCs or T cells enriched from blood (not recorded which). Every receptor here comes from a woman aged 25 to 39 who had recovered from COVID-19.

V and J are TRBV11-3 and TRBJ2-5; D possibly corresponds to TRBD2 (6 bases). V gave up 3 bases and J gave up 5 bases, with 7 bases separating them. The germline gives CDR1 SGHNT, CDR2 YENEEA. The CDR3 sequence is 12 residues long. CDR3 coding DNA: TGTGCCAGCAGCTTTCGGGGGGAGACCCAGTACTTC. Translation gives CASSFRGETQYF.

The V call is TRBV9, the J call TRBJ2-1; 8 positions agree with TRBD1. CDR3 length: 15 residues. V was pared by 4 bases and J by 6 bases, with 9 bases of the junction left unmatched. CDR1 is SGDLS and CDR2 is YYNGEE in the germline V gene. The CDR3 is CASSLTGTGGNEQFF. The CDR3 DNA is TGTGCCAGCAGCCTCACCGGAACAGGGGGCAATGAGCAGTTCTTC.

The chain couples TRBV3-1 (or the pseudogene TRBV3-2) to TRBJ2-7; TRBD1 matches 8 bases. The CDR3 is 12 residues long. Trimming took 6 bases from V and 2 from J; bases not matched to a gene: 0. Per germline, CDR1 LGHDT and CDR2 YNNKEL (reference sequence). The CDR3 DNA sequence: TGTGCCAGCAGACAGGGGGCCTACGAGCAGTACTTC. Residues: CASRQGAYEQYF.

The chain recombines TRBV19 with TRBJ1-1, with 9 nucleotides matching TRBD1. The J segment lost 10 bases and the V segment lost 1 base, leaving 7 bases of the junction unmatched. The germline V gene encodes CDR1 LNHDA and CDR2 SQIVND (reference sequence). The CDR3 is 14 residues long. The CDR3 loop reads CASSIVGQGRGAFF. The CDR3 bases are TGTGCCAGTAGTATAGTGGGACAGGGTCGGGGAGCTTTCTTT.